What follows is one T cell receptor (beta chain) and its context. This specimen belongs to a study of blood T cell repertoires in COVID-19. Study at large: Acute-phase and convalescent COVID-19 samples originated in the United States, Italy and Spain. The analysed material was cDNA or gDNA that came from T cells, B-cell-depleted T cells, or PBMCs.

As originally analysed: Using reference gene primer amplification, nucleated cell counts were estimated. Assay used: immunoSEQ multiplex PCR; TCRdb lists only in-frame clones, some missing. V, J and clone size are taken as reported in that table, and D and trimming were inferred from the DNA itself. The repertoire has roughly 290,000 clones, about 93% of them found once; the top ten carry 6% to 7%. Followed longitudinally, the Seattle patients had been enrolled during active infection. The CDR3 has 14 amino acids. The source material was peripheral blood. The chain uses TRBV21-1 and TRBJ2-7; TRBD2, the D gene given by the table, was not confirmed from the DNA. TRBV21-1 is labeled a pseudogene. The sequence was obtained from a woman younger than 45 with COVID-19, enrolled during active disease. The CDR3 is CASSPSGSSYEQYF. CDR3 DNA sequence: TGTGCCAGCAGCCCGAGCGGGTCCTCCTACGAGCAGTACTTC.